This T cell receptor beta chain came from a study of blood T cells in healthy people across ages. Points from the study as a whole: Diversity estimates drawn from one million T cells were deemed underestimates.

Primers used in a second PCR of roughly 6 to 11 cycles were a sample-barcoded 5' primer and a J-beta primer mix. Each CDR3 protein is one row after TCRdb ran MiXCR on the 5' RACE reads. Here the sample spans 650,000 to 950,000 distinct CDR3 sequences, approximately 48% being singletons. Germline V gives CDR1 SGDLS, CDR2 YYNGEE. The CDR3 sequence is 16 residues long. V lost 0 bases to trimming and J lost 9 bases, with 19 bases between them. This clonotype was seen once. Its antigen is unknown. The gene calls are TRBV9 and TRBJ2-1; maybe TRBD2 (7 bases). This TCR derives from a man aged 55 to 70 in good health. The specimen was blood. The CDR3 reads CASSVGGGGARGEQFF. The DNA for the CDR3 is TGTGCCAGCAGCGTAGGAGGAGGGGGGGCTCGAGGTGAGCAGTTCTTC.